This T cell receptor beta chain was retrieved from a study of CD8 T cells in ankylosing spondylitis. TCRdb used MiXCR to reprocess the 5' RACE reads, holding one entry per CDR3 protein. In the table there are about 36,000 distinct CDR3 sequences, 11% of which are singletons. Trimming took off 0 bases at V and 6 bases at J, with 16 bases between the two ends. The CDR3 consists of 15 residues. Germline CDR1 reads SGDLS; CDR2 reads YYNGEE. Findings and limits, study-wide: There was reportedly significant enrichment of clones that were disease-linked in matched ankylosing spondylitis synovial fluid.

This clonotype has more than one count but fewer than ten. The target antigen is unknown. Sequencing was performed on synovial fluid, either unsorted or a sorted T cell fraction (not recorded which). This clonotype was obtained from a male donor with ankylosing spondylitis. The V and J genes are TRBV9 and TRBJ2-7; D possibly corresponds to TRBD2 (6 bases). The CDR3 DNA reads as TGTGCCAGCAGCGTAGTTCACGGGGGAGGTGCCGAGCAGTACTTC. Its translation is CASSVVHGGGAEQYF.